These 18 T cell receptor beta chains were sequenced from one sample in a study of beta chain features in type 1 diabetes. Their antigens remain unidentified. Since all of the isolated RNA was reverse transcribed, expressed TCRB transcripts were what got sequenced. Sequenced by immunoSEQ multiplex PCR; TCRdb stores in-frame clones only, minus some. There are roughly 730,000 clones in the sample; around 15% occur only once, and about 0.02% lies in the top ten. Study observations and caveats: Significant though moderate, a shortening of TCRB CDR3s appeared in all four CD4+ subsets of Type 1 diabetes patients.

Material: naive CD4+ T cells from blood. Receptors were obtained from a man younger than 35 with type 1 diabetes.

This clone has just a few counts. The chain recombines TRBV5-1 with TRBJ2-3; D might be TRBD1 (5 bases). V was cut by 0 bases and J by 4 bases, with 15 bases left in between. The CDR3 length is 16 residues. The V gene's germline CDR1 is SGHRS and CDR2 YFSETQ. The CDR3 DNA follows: TGCGCCAGCAGCTTGGAGTACGGTGGGGCTGCAGATACGCAGTATTTT. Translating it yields CASSLEYGGAADTQYF.

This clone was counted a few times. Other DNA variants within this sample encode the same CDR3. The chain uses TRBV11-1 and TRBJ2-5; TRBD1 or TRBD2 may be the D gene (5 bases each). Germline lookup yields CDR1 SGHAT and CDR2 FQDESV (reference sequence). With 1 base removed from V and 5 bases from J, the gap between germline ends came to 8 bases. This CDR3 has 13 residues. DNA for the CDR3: TGTGCCAGCAGCTTAGGGGGACGTGAGACCCAGTACTTC. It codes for CASSLGGRETQYF.

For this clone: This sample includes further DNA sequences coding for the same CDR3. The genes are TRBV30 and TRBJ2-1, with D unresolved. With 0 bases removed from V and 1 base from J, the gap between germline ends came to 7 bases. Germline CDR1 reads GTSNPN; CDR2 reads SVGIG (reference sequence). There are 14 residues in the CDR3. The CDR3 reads CAWSVGVSYNEQFF. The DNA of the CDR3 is TGTGCCTGGAGTGTTGGGGTGTCCTACAATGAGCAGTTCTTC. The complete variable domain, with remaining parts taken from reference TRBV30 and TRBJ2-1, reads SQTIHQWPATLVQPVGSPLSLECTVEGTSNPNLYWYRQAAGRGLQLLFYSVGIGQISSEVPQNLSASRPQDRQFILSSKKLLLSDSGFYLCAWSVGVSYNEQFFGPGTRLTVL.

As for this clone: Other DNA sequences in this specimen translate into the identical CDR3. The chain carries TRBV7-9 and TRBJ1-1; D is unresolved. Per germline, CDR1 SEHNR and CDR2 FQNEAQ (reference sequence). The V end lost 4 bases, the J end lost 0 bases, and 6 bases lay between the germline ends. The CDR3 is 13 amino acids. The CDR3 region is CASSSLLNTEAFF. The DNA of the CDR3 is TGTGCCAGCAGCTCCCTCCTGAACACTGAAGCTTTCTTT.

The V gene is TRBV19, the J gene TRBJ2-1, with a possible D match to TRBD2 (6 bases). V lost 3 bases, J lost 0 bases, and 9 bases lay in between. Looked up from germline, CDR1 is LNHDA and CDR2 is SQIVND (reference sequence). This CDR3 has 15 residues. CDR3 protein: CASSMGTGSYNEQFF. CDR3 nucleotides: TGTGCCAGTAGTATGGGGACTGGCTCCTACAATGAGCAGTTCTTC.

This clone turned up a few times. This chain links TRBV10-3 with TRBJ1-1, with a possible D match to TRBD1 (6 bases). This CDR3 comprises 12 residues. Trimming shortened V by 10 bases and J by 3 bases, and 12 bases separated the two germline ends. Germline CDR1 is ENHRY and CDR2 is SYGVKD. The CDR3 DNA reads TGTGCCACGTCAGGGGTCTACACTGAAGCTTTCTTT. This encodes CATSGVYTEAFF.

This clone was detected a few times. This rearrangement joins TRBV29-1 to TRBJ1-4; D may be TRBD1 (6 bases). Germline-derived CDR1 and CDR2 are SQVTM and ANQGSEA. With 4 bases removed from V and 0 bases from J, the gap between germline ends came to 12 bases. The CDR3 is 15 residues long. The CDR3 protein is CSVGWGGATNEKLFF. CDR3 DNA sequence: TGCAGCGTTGGTTGGGGGGGCGCAACTAATGAAAAACTGTTTTTT. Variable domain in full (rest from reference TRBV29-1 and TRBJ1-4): SAVISQKPSRDICQRGTSLTIQCQVDSQVTMMFWYRQQPGQSLTLIATANQGSEATYESGFVIDKFPISRPNLTFSTLTVSNMSPEDSSIYLCSVGWGGATNEKLFFGSGTQLSVL.

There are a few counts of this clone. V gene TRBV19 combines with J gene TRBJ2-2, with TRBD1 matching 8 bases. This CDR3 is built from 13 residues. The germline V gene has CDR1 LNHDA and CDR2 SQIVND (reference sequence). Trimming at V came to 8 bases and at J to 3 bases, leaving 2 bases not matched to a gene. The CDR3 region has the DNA TGTGCCAGTCCGGACAGGGACACCGGGGAGCTGTTTTTT. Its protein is CASPDRDTGELFF. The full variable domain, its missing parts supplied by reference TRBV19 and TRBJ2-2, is DGGITQSPKYLFRKEGQNVTLSCEQNLNHDAMYWYRQDPGQGLRLIYYSQIVNDFQKGDIAEGYSVSREKKESFPLTVTSAQKNPTAFYLCASPDRDTGELFFGEGSRLTVL.

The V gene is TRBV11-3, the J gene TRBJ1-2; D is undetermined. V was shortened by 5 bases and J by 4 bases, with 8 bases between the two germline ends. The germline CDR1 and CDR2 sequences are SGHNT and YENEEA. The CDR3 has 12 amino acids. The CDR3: CASSRGPYGYTF. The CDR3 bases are TGTGCCAGCAGCCGAGGGCCCTATGGCTACACCTTC.

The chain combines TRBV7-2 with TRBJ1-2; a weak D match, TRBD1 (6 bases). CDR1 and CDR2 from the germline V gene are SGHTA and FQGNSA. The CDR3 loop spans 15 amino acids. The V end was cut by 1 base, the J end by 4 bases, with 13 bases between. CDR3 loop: CASSLDGGRGYGYTF. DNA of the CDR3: TGTGCCAGCAGCTTAGATGGGGGGCGCGGCTATGGCTACACCTTC.

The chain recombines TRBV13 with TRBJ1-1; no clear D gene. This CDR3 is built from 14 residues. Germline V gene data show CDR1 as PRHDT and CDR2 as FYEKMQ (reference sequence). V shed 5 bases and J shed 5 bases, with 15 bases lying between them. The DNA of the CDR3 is TGTGCCAGCAGCCTATCCCCCGGGGTTACTGAAGCTTTCTTT. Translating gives CASSLSPGVTEAFF. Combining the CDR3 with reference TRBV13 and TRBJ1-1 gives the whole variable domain AAGVIQSPRHLIKEKRETATLKCYPIPRHDTVYWYQQGPGQDPQFLISFYEKMQSDKGSIPDRFSAQQFSDYHSELNMSSLELGDSALYFCASSLSPGVTEAFFGQGTRLTVV.

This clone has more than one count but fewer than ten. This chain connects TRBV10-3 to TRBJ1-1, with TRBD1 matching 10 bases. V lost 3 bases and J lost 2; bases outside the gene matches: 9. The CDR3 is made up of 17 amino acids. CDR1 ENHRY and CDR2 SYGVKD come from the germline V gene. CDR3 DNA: TGTGCCATCAGTGACCAAAGAGACAGGGGGCGAAACACTGAAGCTTTCTTT. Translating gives CAISDQRDRGRNTEAFF.

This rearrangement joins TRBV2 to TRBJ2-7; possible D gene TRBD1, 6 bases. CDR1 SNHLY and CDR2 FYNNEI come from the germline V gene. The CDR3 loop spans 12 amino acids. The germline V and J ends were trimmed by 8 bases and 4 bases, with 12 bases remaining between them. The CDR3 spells CASLSQGYEQYF. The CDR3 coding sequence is TGTGCCAGCCTTTCCCAGGGGTACGAGCAGTACTTC.

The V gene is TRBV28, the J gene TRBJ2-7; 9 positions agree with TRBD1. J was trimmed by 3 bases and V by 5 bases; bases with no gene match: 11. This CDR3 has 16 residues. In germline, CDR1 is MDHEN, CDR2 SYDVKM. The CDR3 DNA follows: TGTGCCAGCAGTCCTGTGGGACAGGGACGGAACTACGAGCAGTACTTC. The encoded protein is CASSPVGQGRNYEQYF.

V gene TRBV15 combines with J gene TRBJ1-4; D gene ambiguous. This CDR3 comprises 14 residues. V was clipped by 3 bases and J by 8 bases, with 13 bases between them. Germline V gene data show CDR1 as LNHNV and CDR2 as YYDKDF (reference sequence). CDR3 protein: CATSRGLEAEKLFF. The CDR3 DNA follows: TGTGCCACCAGCAGGGGCCTCGAGGCCGAAAAACTGTTTTTT.

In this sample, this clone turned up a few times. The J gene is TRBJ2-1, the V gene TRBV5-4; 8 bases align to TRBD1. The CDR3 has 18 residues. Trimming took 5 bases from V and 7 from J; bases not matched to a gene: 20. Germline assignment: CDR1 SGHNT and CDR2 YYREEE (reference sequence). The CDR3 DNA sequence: TGTGCCAGCAGAAAGGGACAGGAGAAAGGACTAACGAGGAATGAGCAGTTCTTC. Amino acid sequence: CASRKGQEKGLTRNEQFF.

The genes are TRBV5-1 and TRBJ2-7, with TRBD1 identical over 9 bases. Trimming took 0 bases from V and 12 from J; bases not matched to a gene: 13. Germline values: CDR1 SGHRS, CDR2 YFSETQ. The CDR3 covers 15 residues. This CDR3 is CASSLAGTGSKGAYF. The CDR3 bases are TGCGCCAGCAGCTTGGCCGGGACAGGGTCTAAGGGGGCGTACTTC.

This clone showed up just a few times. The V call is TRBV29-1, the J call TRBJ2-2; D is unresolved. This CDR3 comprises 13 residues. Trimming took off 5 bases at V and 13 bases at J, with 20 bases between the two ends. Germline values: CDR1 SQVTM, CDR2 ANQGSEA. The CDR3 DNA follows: TGCAGCGTTATGATTACGGGCCCTGGTGGGCTGTTTTTT. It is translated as CSVMITGPGGLFF.